This TCR beta chain emerged from a study of identical twins. TCRdb re-called the 5' RACE reads through MiXCR, storing one row per CDR3 protein. This sample has roughly 350,000 distinct CDR3 sequences, with about 9% found just once. Trimming removed 0 bases from V and 6 bases from J, with 21 bases in between. The CDR3 runs to 17 residues. In germline, CDR1 is SGHRS, CDR2 YFSETQ. The source material was naive T cells sorted from blood. This sequence was found in a woman between 45 and 65 years old in good health. The chain links TRBV5-1 to TRBJ1-1; D remains unclear. CDR3 amino acids: CASSLVPSEINLAEAFF. CDR3 nucleotide sequence: TGCGCCAGCAGCTTGGTACCGTCAGAAATCAACTTAGCTGAAGCTTTCTTT.